These 29 T cell receptor beta chains share one sample of origin, sequenced in a study of blood T cell repertoires in COVID-19. Clones were sequenced by immunoSEQ multiplex PCR, and TCRdb holds only the in-frame ones, with some missing. The sample includes approximately 250,000 clones, 84% of them seen just once. Sequencing was performed on peripheral blood. The receptor source for this set is a man between 50 and 59 years old with acute or convalescent COVID-19.

The V call is TRBV18, the J call TRBJ1-6, with TRBD1 matching over 7 bases. Germline V gene lookup returns CDR1 KGHSH and CDR2 LQKENI. CDR3 length: 16 residues. V gave up 3 bases and J gave up 6 bases; unmatched junction bases: 8. The CDR3, as DNA: TGTGCCAGCTCACCTGTTGGACAGGCTACTAATTCACCCCTCCACTTT. This gives the protein CASSPVGQATNSPLHF.

The table lists this clone with a count of one. This chain joins TRBV2 and TRBJ2-6; D gene unclear. Germline V gives CDR1 SNHLY, CDR2 FYNNEI. V shed 8 bases and J shed 1 base, with 12 bases lying between them. The CDR3 loop spans 15 amino acids. CDR3 nucleotide sequence: TGTGCCAGCCGTCCCATTCTATCTGGGGCCAACGTCCTGACTTTC. Protein: CASRPILSGANVLTF.

This clone was detected only a few times. The V call is TRBV7-3, the J call TRBJ2-2; 10 bases are a match to TRBD1. Trimming took 0 bases from V and 5 from J; bases not matched to a gene: 3. Germline CDR1 and CDR2: SGHTA and FQGTGA. The CDR3 contains 16 residues. The CDR3: CASSLTPGQGTGELFF. In DNA, the CDR3 is TGTGCCAGCAGCTTAACTCCGGGACAGGGGACCGGGGAGCTGTTTTTT.

The J gene is TRBJ2-1, the V gene TRBV3-1 (or the pseudogene TRBV3-2); 7 bases align to TRBD1. The trim removed 4 bases at V and 14 bases at J, leaving 8 bases unmatched. Germline-derived CDR1 and CDR2 are LGHDT and YNNKEL (reference sequence). The length of the CDR3 is 12 residues. CDR3 loop: CASSPTDRAKFF. DNA of the CDR3: TGTGCCAGCAGCCCAACTGACAGGGCTAAGTTCTTC.

This clone was detected a few times. Here the CDR3 DNA reads TGTGCCAGCAGCTTGATGAGTAACTATGGCTACACCTTC. Amino acids: CASSLMSNYGYTF. J is TRBJ1-2 and V is TRBV5-4; D ambiguous. Trimming stripped 1 base from V and 1 base from J, with 5 bases between. Germline CDR1 and CDR2: SGHNT and YYREEE (reference sequence). The CDR3 is made up of 13 amino acids.

The table lists this clone with a count of one. The V call is TRBV5-5, the J call TRBJ1-4; D is perhaps TRBD1 (5 bases). Deletions cut 0 bases from V and 10 bases from J, with 10 bases between. In germline, CDR1 is SGHKS, CDR2 YYEKEE (reference sequence). This CDR3 region has 13 residues. CDR3 nucleotides: TGTGCCAGCAGCTTGGAAGGGAGGGGAAAACTGTTTTTT. As protein: CASSLEGRGKLFF.

The chain carries TRBV27 and TRBJ2-4, with D perhaps TRBD2 (5 bases). CDR1 MNHEY and CDR2 SMNVEV come from the germline V gene (reference sequence). CDR3 length equals 16 residues. Between the trimmed V and J ends, which lost 2 bases and 1 base, there was a span of 12 bases. CDR3: CASSLVGGPAKNIQYF. In DNA, the CDR3 is TGTGCCAGCAGTTTAGTTGGAGGTCCGGCCAAAAACATTCAGTACTTC.

The genes are TRBV5-4 and TRBJ1-4; 8 bases match TRBD1. This CDR3 comprises 15 residues. Unmatched junction bases numbered 7, after V lost 4 bases and J lost 5 bases. The germline CDR1 and CDR2 sequences are SGHNT and YYREEE (reference sequence). Here the CDR3 DNA reads TGTGCCAGCAGCCACAGACAGGGGTTGAATGAAAAACTGTTTTTT. It yields the protein CASSHRQGLNEKLFF.

The chain is built from TRBV27 and TRBJ2-2, with 9 nucleotides matching TRBD1. There are 15 residues in the CDR3. Per germline, CDR1 MNHEY and CDR2 SMNVEV (reference sequence). Trimming at V came to 4 bases and at J to 4 bases, leaving 4 bases not matched to a gene. The CDR3 sequence: CASSWRQGGTGELFF. The CDR3 nucleotides are TGTGCCAGCAGTTGGAGACAGGGGGGCACCGGGGAGCTGTTTTTT.

The chain joins TRBV7-2 to TRBJ1-1; the match to TRBD1 covers 7 bases. J was trimmed by 1 base and V by 5 bases; bases with no gene match: 4. The germline CDR1 and CDR2 sequences are SGHTA and FQGNSA. This CDR3 has 14 amino acids. CDR3 DNA sequence: TGTGCCAGCAGCCCCTGGGACAGGAACACTGAAGCTTTCTTT. Residues: CASSPWDRNTEAFF.

The genes are TRBV29-1 and TRBJ1-2, with D tentatively TRBD1 (5 bases). From germline, CDR1 is SQVTM and CDR2 ANQGSEA. The CDR3 sequence is 16 residues long. Trimming shortened V by 0 bases and J by 6 bases, and 20 bases separated the two germline ends. The CDR3 nucleotides read TGCAGCGTTGAAGATGATCGGACAACTATACTGGATGGCTACACCTTC. This sequence encodes CSVEDDRTTILDGYTF.

The chain carries TRBV27 and TRBJ2-7; 8 positions agree with TRBD1. The CDR3 extends over 14 amino acids. J lost 4 bases, V lost 2 bases, and 4 bases had no gene match. Germline V gene sequence: CDR1 MNHEY, CDR2 SMNVEV (reference sequence). The CDR3 here is CASSLEQGGYEQYF. CDR3 DNA sequence: TGTGCCAGCAGTTTAGAACAGGGGGGTTACGAGCAGTACTTC.

The rearrangement joins TRBV6-6 to TRBJ2-7; D remains unclear. The CDR3 has 12 amino acids. V lost 5 bases, J lost 1 base, and 6 bases lay in between. Germline loops: CDR1 MNHNY, CDR2 SVGAGI (reference sequence). CDR3 residues: CASSPTSYEQYF. CDR3 DNA: TGTGCCAGCAGTCCCACATCCTACGAGCAGTACTTC.

This clone appeared a few times. The chain links TRBV28 to TRBJ1-1; no definite D call. Trimming left V 3 bases short and J 6 bases short, with 17 bases between. Germline CDR1 MDHEN, CDR2 SYDVKM. The CDR3 extends over 15 amino acids. The CDR3 reads CASSLAAGGKAEAFF. CDR3 nucleotide sequence: TGTGCCAGCAGTTTGGCCGCAGGAGGTAAGGCTGAAGCTTTCTTT.

The chain is built from TRBV11-3 and TRBJ1-1; TRBD1 aligns across 8 bases. Germline CDR1 and CDR2: SGHNT and YENEEA. This CDR3 region has 16 residues. With V trimmed by 5 bases and J by 0 bases, 8 bases remained unmatched. The CDR3 reads CASSPGQGDMNTEAFF. CDR3 DNA: TGTGCCAGCAGCCCCGGACAGGGCGACATGAACACTGAAGCTTTCTTT.

The gene calls are TRBV2 and TRBJ1-1; 7 bases map to TRBD1. The CDR3 sequence is 12 residues long. Trimming cost V 4 bases and J 10 bases; bases outside gene matches: 6. Looked up from germline, CDR1 is SNHLY and CDR2 is FYNNEI. The CDR3 coding sequence is TGTGCCAGCAGTGGATCCGGGACAGCAGCTTTCTTT. As protein: CASSGSGTAAFF. Drawing the rest from reference TRBV2 and TRBJ1-1, the complete variable domain is EPEVTQTPSHQVTQMGQEVILRCVPISNHLYFYWYRQILGQKVEFLVSFYNNEISEKSEIFDDQFSVERPDGSNFTLKIRSTKLEDSAMYFCASSGSGTAAFFGQGTRLTVV.

This chain links TRBV5-6 with TRBJ1-5, with TRBD1 identical over 7 bases. Per germline, CDR1 SGHDT and CDR2 YYEEEE. With 2 bases clipped from V and 6 bases from J, the junction kept 11 bases outside the gene matches. The CDR3 contains 16 residues. Written as DNA, the CDR3 is TGTGCCAGCAGCTTTGGCGCAACAGGGGATGGTCAGCCCCAGCATTTT. This gives the protein CASSFGATGDGQPQHF.

This clone showed up just a few times. V and J are TRBV30 and TRBJ1-2; the D gene is possibly TRBD1 (6 bases). Germline-derived CDR1 and CDR2 are GTSNPN and SVGIG (reference sequence). The CDR3 covers 12 residues. Here the CDR3 DNA reads TGTCTTATGGGGGGGGGCGCAGGAGGCTACACCTTC. This gives the protein CLMGGGAGGYTF.

V usage is TRBV5-1 and J usage is TRBJ2-7, with 11 bases aligning to TRBD2. The CDR3 contains 15 residues. After removal of 1 base from V and 5 bases from J, the junction contained 5 bases not matched to a gene. Germline CDR1 and CDR2: SGHRS and YFSETQ. The CDR3 DNA reads as TGCGCCAGCAGCTTGACTAGCGGGGGCTACGACGAGCAGTACTTC. Translated: CASSLTSGGYDEQYF.

The CDR3 is CASSSITGTGLPYEQYF. DNA of the CDR3: TGCGCCAGCAGCTCGATAACCGGGACAGGGCTACCCTACGAGCAGTACTTC. This chain links TRBV5-1 with TRBJ2-7, with TRBD1 matching 9 bases. V trimming: 3 bases; J trimming: 2 bases; junction bases outside the gene matches: 12. The CDR3 has 17 amino acids. In germline, CDR1 is SGHRS, CDR2 YFSETQ.

The chain employs TRBV19 and TRBJ2-5; 10 bases fit TRBD1. Losses at the gene ends were 4 bases for V and 1 base for J; bases not matched to a gene: 6. The V gene's germline CDR1 is LNHDA and CDR2 SQIVND (reference sequence). This CDR3 has 16 residues. In DNA form, the CDR3 reads TGTGCCAGTAGTACCGACAGGGGGCGATTCCAAGAGACCCAGTACTTC. It is translated as CASSTDRGRFQETQYF.

This chain uses TRBV19 with TRBJ2-3; 9 bases agree with TRBD2. Unmatched junction bases numbered 9, after V lost 5 bases and J lost 0 bases. The CDR3 is 17 amino acids. The germline V gene has CDR1 LNHDA and CDR2 SQIVND (reference sequence). This CDR3 is CASSPHSSGVSTDTQYF. The CDR3 DNA sequence: TGTGCCAGTAGTCCCCATTCTAGCGGGGTGAGCACAGATACGCAGTATTTT.

This chain uses TRBV4-1 with TRBJ2-5; TRBD2 aligns across 7 bases. CDR3 length: 13 residues. Trimming cost V 4 bases and J 3 bases; bases outside gene matches: 2. The germline V gene encodes CDR1 MGHRA and CDR2 YSYEKL. In DNA form, the CDR3 reads TGCGCCAGCAGCCCCAGCGGGGAAGAGACCCAGTACTTC. This codes for CASSPSGEETQYF.

This chain uses TRBV7-6 with TRBJ2-3, with 7 nucleotides matching TRBD1. The germline V gene encodes CDR1 SGHVS and CDR2 FNYEAQ. V lost 5 bases and J lost 1; bases outside the gene matches: 6. The CDR3 consists of 15 residues. CDR3 region: CASSPPGQGTDTQYF. DNA for the CDR3: TGTGCCAGCAGCCCTCCCGGACAGGGCACAGATACGCAGTATTTT. The full variable domain, in which reference TRBV7-6 and TRBJ2-3 provide the parts outside the CDR3, is GAGVSQSPRYKVTKRGQDVALRCDPISGHVSLYWYRQALGQGPEFLTYFNYEAQQDKSGLPNDRFSAERPEGSISTLTIQRTEQRDSAMYRCASSPPGQGTDTQYFGPGTRLTVL.

The chain has TRBV11-2 and TRBJ1-1; D is undetermined. In germline, CDR1 is SGHAT, CDR2 FQNNGV. This CDR3 has 12 amino acids. Trimming removed 7 bases from V and 8 bases from J, with 14 bases in between. For the CDR3, the DNA is TGTGCCAGCAAGTTAGCGGCTGGGGAAGCTTTCTTT. Its protein is CASKLAAGEAFF.

This clone was seen once. Other DNA sequences of this sample code for an identical CDR3. The chain employs TRBV11-3 and TRBJ2-2; perhaps TRBD1 as D (6 bases). The germline gives CDR1 SGHNT, CDR2 YENEEA. With 3 bases removed from V and 2 bases from J, the gap between germline ends came to 7 bases. The CDR3 is 14 residues long. Written as DNA, the CDR3 is TGTGCCAGCAGCTTCAGGGGAAACACCGGGGAGCTGTTTTTT. This encodes CASSFRGNTGELFF.

The chain combines TRBV23-1 with TRBJ1-2; no clear D. TRBV23-1 is labeled an ORF, and its function is uncertain. CDR3 length: 13 residues. V dropped 4 bases and J dropped 7 bases, with 13 bases sitting between them. This CDR3 reads CASSPPKLFGYTF. CDR3 nucleotide sequence: TGCGCCAGCAGTCCCCCAAAATTGTTTGGCTACACCTTC.

The V gene is TRBV19, the J gene TRBJ1-2, with D hard to call. V lost 3 bases, J lost 2 bases, and 10 bases lay in between. The CDR3 length is 14 residues. Germline V lookup: CDR1 LNHDA, CDR2 SQIVND (reference sequence). This CDR3 reads CASSIGGTNYGYTF. The DNA of the CDR3 is TGTGCCAGTAGTATTGGCGGCACAAACTATGGCTACACCTTC. Full variable domain (missing parts from reference TRBV19 and TRBJ1-2): DGGITQSPKYLFRKEGQNVTLSCEQNLNHDAMYWYRQDPGQGLRLIYYSQIVNDFQKGDIAEGYSVSREKKESFPLTVTSAQKNPTAFYLCASSIGGTNYGYTFGSGTRLTVV.

The J gene is TRBJ2-5, the V gene TRBV15; possible D gene TRBD1, 5 bases. The CDR3 runs 13 residues. V was clipped by 4 bases and J by 3 bases, with 9 bases between them. The germline CDR1 and CDR2 sequences are LNHNV and YYDKDF (reference sequence). For the CDR3, the DNA is TGTGCCACCAGCATACGCAGGGAAGAGACCCAGTACTTC. Its protein is CATSIRREETQYF.